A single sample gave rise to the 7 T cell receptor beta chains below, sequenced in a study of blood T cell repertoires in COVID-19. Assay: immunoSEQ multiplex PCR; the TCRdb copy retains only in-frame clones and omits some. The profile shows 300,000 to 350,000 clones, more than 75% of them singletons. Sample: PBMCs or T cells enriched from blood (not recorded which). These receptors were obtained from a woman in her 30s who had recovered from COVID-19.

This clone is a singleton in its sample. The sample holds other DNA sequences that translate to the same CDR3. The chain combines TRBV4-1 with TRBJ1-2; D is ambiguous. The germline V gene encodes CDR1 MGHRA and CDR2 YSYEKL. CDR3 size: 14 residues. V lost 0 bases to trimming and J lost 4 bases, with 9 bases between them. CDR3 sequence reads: CASSQDPGSYGYTF. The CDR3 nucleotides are TGCGCCAGCAGCCAAGATCCGGGGTCCTATGGCTACACCTTC.

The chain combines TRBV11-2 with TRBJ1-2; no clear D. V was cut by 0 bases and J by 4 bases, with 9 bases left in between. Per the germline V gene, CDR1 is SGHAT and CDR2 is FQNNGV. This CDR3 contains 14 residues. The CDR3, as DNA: TGTGCCAGCAGCTTAGATTTGCGGAGCTATGGCTACACCTTC. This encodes CASSLDLRSYGYTF. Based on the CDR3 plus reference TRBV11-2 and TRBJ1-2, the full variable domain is EAGVAQSPRYKIIEKRQSVAFWCNPISGHATLYWYQQILGQGPKLLIQFQNNGVVDDSQLPKDRFSAERLKGVDSTLKIQPAKLEDSAVYLCASSLDLRSYGYTFGSGTRLTVV.

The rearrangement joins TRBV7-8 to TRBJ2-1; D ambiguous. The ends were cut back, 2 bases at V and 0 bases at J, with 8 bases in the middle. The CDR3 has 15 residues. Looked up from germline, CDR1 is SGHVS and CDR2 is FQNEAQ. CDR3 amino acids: CASSLLKSSYNEQFF. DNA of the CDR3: TGTGCCAGCAGCTTACTCAAGAGCTCCTACAATGAGCAGTTCTTC.

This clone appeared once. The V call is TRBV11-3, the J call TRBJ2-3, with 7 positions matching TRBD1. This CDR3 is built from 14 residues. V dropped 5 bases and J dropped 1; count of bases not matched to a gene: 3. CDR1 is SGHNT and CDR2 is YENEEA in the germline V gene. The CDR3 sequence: CASSPGQGTDTQYF. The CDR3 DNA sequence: TGTGCCAGCAGCCCCGGACAGGGCACAGATACGCAGTATTTT.

The CDR3 spells CASSSSGNQPQHF. The CDR3 region has the DNA TGTGCCAGCAGCTCCTCTGGCAATCAGCCCCAGCATTTT. The chain links TRBV6-5 to TRBJ1-5, with unresolved D. V lost 6 bases to trimming and J lost 2 bases, with 8 bases between them. The CDR3 is 13 residues long. From germline, CDR1 is MNHEY and CDR2 SVGAGI.

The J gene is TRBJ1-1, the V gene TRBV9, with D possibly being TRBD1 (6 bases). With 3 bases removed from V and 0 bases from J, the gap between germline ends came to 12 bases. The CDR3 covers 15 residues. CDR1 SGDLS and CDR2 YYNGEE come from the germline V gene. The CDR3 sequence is CASSGGTNLNTEAFF. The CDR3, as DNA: TGTGCCAGCAGCGGGGGGACAAATCTGAACACTGAAGCTTTCTTT.

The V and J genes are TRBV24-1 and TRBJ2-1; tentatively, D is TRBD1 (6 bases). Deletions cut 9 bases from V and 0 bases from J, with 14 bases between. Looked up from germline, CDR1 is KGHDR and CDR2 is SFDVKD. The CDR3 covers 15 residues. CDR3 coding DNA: TGTGCCACCCCGGGACACCTGAGCTCCTACAATGAGCAGTTCTTC. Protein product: CATPGHLSSYNEQFF.